Sequencing of this T cell receptor (beta chain) was carried out in a study of T cells in Graves' hyperthyroidism and ophthalmopathy (dated by TCRdb to between 2017 and 2020). For the study in its entirety: Peripheral blood samples were taken at the time of initial diagnosis, prior to any treatment. A discovery cohort of approximately 97 patients, about 44 with Graves' ophthalmopathy and about 60 with stable Graves' hyperthyroidism, was used to find distinguishing TCR V-J signatures. An independent validation cohort of under 20 hyperthyroidism patients and about 16 patients who later progressed to ophthalmopathy tested prospective prediction of ophthalmopathy. The 95 to 100 discovery patients were randomly divided into training and test sets at a 7:3 ratio. The study also compared thyroid tissue and blood T-cell repertoires from several Graves' hyperthyroidism patients. Following sampling, methimazole starting at 30 mg daily was given to hyperthyroidism patients, and high-dose intravenous methylprednisolone was given to ophthalmopathy patients. According to the paper, TCR Vbeta CDR3 sequencing was carried out on some 140 peripheral blood samples, which came from under 50 ophthalmopathy, 80 or so hyperthyroidism and 17 progressor patients. What the study reported, not specific to this receptor: No statistical method was used to fix the sample size in advance, and group allocation was not hidden from the investigators. During validation, the model predicted progression to ophthalmopathy a median of approximately 6.5 months ahead of onset, with around 71% sensitivity and about 72% specificity. Ophthalmopathy was separated from stable hyperthyroidism by a 13 V-J signature model, with about 86% sensitivity and about 81% specificity obtained in cross-validation and 80%/75% obtained in testing. Most expanded thyroid clonotypes (frequency above 0.001) were also detected in blood, suggesting blood repertoires may reflect thyroid immune responses.

Hyperthyroidism patients were aged 18 to 65 years and newly diagnosed, with disease duration of less than 2 months. Exclusion was applied to patients with uncontrolled infections, other autoimmune diseases, pregnancy or lactation. Clinical symptoms, serum thyroxine and TRAb, thyroid ultrasound, and orbital computed tomography formed the basis for the diagnoses. Blood from progressor patients was collected at the time of first diagnosis with hyperthyroidism, before any ophthalmopathy symptoms had appeared. Ficoll-Paque density gradient centrifugation was used to isolate PBMCs from 8 to 10 ml of fresh peripheral blood. Progressor patients were first diagnosed with Graves' hyperthyroidism and then developed ophthalmopathy during follow-up. Trizol reagent was used to extract total RNA, and RNA quality was then checked on an Agilent 2100 Bioanalyzer. This clonotype was counted many times. What antigen it recognizes has not been identified. One base away there is no much larger clone; base qualities are not given.

The TCR beta CDR3 regions were amplified from the RNA transcripts. A first-round RT-PCR of the TCR CDR3 used the HTBI primer set with the Qiagen OneStep RT-PCR kit. The libraries were constructed in a second round of multiplex PCR and then size-selected and purified. Libraries were sequenced paired-end with 100 bp reads on an Illumina HiSeq2000. As for how the authors treated the data: SOAPnuke was used to process the raw data, removing reads that contained adapters or uncalled bases, had a mean Phred below 15, or lacked an exact match to the constant primer or identifier. High-quality paired reads were merged with COPE v1.2.5, and unique nucleotide sequences were defined as clonotypes. MiTCR v1.1 was used to align clonotypes to the IMGT TRBV, TRBD and TRBJ reference segments. Analysis was restricted to V-J combinations with a frequency above 0.0001, which covered 98% to 99.2% of repertoires. The TCS score was defined as F50 (clonal expansion) divided by E x V (chaos), with BLOSUM62-based TCRdist calculated between CDR3 peptides within each V-J. Welch's t-statistics and random forest reduced fewer than 600 V-J features to roughly 13, which were used in a naive Bayes classifier (R e1071). The public reads were quality trimmed at Q25 with fastp and then assembled into clones with MiXCR by TCRdb, keeping productive beta chains. Under each unique CDR3 protein, matching rows form one entry showing the most common genes and DNA. TCRdb's processing, not the authors', yielded these V and J calls. In this sample the table shows under 300,000 distinct CDR3 sequences, roughly 15% of which occur a single time. The ten largest clonotypes hold 7.5% to 8% of the sample.

V is trimmed back by 5 bases and J by 4 bases, and the junction contains 6 bases that no gene match accounts for. CDR1 and CDR2, looked up from the germline V gene, are SGHTA and FQGNSA. Spanning cysteine to phenylalanine, the CDR3 consists of 14 amino acids. The retained sequence is limited to the CDR3, 42 bases, with the frame set at the first base. This clonotype originated in a young woman with Graves' hyperthyroidism that later progressed to Graves' ophthalmopathy. Recombination linked TRBV7-2 to TRBJ1-2; 8 bases in the middle match TRBD1. What was sequenced was blood. The CDR3 corresponds to CASSPDREFYGYTF. The bases read TGTGCCAGCAGCCCGGACAGGGAATTCTATGGCTACACCTTC.